This T cell receptor beta chain emerged from a study of T-cell memory formation after mild COVID-19. V dropped 3 bases and J dropped 1; count of bases not matched to a gene: 3. The CDR3 has 16 residues. Germline loops: CDR1 SGDLS, CDR2 YYNGEE. TCRdb processed the 5' RACE reads anew with MiXCR; each CDR3 protein has one entry. The repertoire consists of about 150,000 distinct CDR3 sequences, with approximately 25% occurring once and the leading ten covering around 22%. The receptor was isolated from an adult woman who had mild COVID-19 (a few samples of this study predate the infection). Cell type and time point are not known. The chain combines TRBV9 with TRBJ2-1; 11 bases agree with TRBD2. Sample: PBMCs or a T cell subset sorted from them (not recorded which). The CDR3 loop is CASSALAGDSYNEQFF. CDR3 nucleotides: TGTGCCAGCAGCGCACTAGCGGGAGATTCCTACAATGAGCAGTTCTTC.